This entry describes one T cell receptor (beta chain). Produced via immunoSEQ multiplex PCR; TCRdb's table is partial and in-frame only. Among about 730,000 clones, approximately 85% were seen once, and the ten largest hold more than 0.008%. This entry comes from a study of shared T cell receptors in the human thymus. This same sample was also part of a study on human thymus T cells. That study adds: The study used thymus tissue resected during corrective heart surgery.

Specimen: thymocytes. The TCR was taken from a girl in the first two years of life with a congenital heart defect.

The CDR3, as DNA: TGTGCCAGCAGTGAAGCCAGGCTGGGGCGGGGGGGCACAGATACGCAGTATTTT. It specifies CASSEARLGRGGTDTQYF. V usage is TRBV2 and J usage is TRBJ2-3; 8 nucleotides agree with TRBD2. J gave up 1 base and V 0 bases, and 9 bases lay outside the gene matches. The CDR3 consists of 18 residues. CDR1 is SNHLY and CDR2 is FYNNEI in the germline V gene.